This TCR beta chain emerged from a study of T cells in Graves' hyperthyroidism and ophthalmopathy. At the level of the study: Initial diagnosis, before any treatment, was when peripheral blood was collected.

TCR beta CDR3 regions were amplified from RNA. During a first-round RT-PCR of the TCR CDR3, the HTBI primer set was used. TCRdb re-analysed the multiplex PCR reads in MiXCR, keeping a single row per CDR3 protein. The sample lists 700,000 or so distinct CDR3 sequences, about 14% seen once, with approximately 13% in the top ten. This clonotype was counted many times. Antigen specificity is unknown. Study findings and constraints: For ophthalmopathy, model prediction preceded onset by a median 6.5 months.

CDR1 is MDHEN, CDR2 SYDVKM, per germline. This CDR3 region has 16 residues. With V trimmed by 2 bases and J by 0 bases, 6 bases remained unmatched. The rearrangement links TRBV28 to TRBJ2-7; 8 nucleotides line up with TRBD1. Material for sequencing was blood. The clonotype comes from a woman aged 45-60 years with Graves' ophthalmopathy. The CDR3 sequence is CASSLVSGGSSYEQYF. In DNA, the CDR3 is TGTGCCAGCAGTTTAGTGTCAGGGGGCAGCTCCTACGAGCAGTACTTC. The whole variable domain, remainder taken from reference TRBV28 and TRBJ2-7, is DVKVTQSSRYLVKRTGEKVFLECVQDMDHENMFWYRQDPGLGLRLIYFSYDVKMKEKGDIPEGYSVSREKKERFSLILESASTNQTSMYLCASSLVSGGSSYEQYFGPGTRLTVT.